One and the same sample provided the 9 T cell receptor beta chains below, sequenced in a study of shared T cell receptors in the human thymus. Produced via immunoSEQ multiplex PCR; TCRdb's table is partial and in-frame only. The sample contains over 450,000 clones, about 80% of which appear only once. This sample also appeared in a second study, on human thymus T cells.

Sequences were obtained from thymocytes. The receptors shown here come from a boy under two years old with a congenital heart defect.

V gene TRBV4-3 combines with J gene TRBJ2-1; possibly TRBD2 for D (6 bases). V lost 1 base and J 10 bases, leaving 14 bases between the germline ends. Germline values: CDR1 LGHNA, CDR2 YSLEER. The CDR3 is made up of 14 amino acids. CDR3 loop: CASSQARPGGEQFF. In DNA form, the CDR3 reads TGCGCCAGCAGCCAAGCCAGACCTGGGGGGGAGCAGTTCTTC.

The chain employs TRBV11-3 and TRBJ1-4, with 9 bases that match TRBD1. Germline CDR1 is SGHNT and CDR2 is YENEEA. V was pared by 4 bases and J by 8 bases, with 8 bases of the junction left unmatched. This CDR3 contains 15 residues. Here the CDR3 DNA reads TGTGCCAGCAGCTGGATGGGACAGGGAAAAGAAAAACTGTTTTTT. Amino acids: CASSWMGQGKEKLFF.

This chain links TRBV15 with TRBJ1-5; TRBD1 matches at 8 bases. The CDR3 has 17 amino acids. The V and J ends lost 0 bases and 4 bases, in that order; junction bases with no gene match: 8. The germline V gene has CDR1 LNHNV and CDR2 YYDKDF (reference sequence). For the CDR3, the DNA is TGTGCCACCAGCAGAGAACCATCGGACAGGGTTAATCAGCCCCAGCATTTT. Translation gives CATSREPSDRVNQPQHF.

This chain connects TRBV19 to TRBJ2-1; 8 bases fit TRBD1. The CDR3 length is 15 residues. V lost 6 bases, J lost 7 bases, and 11 bases stayed unmatched. Germline V lookup: CDR1 LNHDA, CDR2 SQIVND (reference sequence). The CDR3: CASRKQGETGNEQFF. As DNA, the CDR3 is TGTGCCAGTAGAAAACAGGGGGAGACGGGAAATGAGCAGTTCTTC. Together with reference TRBV19 and TRBJ2-1, the CDR3 gives the full variable domain: DGGITQSPKYLFRKEGQNVTLSCEQNLNHDAMYWYRQDPGQGLRLIYYSQIVNDFQKGDIAEGYSVSREKKESFPLTVTSAQKNPTAFYLCASRKQGETGNEQFFGPGTRLTVL.

This chain connects TRBV6-5 to TRBJ2-3; D may be TRBD1 (6 bases). The V gene's germline CDR1 is MNHEY and CDR2 SVGAGI. The CDR3 runs 14 residues. Trimming took off 6 bases at V and 1 base at J, with 11 bases between the two ends. CDR3 nucleotides: TGTGCCAGCAGCCCGGGACAACGCACAGATACGCAGTATTTT. It translates to CASSPGQRTDTQYF.

This rearrangement joins TRBV28 to TRBJ2-7; TRBD2 matches at 12 bases. The CDR3 totals 20 residues. With 0 bases clipped from V and 3 bases from J, the junction kept 15 bases outside the gene matches. Germline values: CDR1 MDHEN, CDR2 SYDVKM. As DNA, the CDR3 is TGTGCCAGCAGTTTATGTGGGGGGGAAGGGACTAGCGGGCCGCGCTACGAGCAGTACTTC. Its translation is CASSLCGGEGTSGPRYEQYF. The whole variable domain, filled in from reference TRBV28 and TRBJ2-7, reads DVKVTQSSRYLVKRTGEKVFLECVQDMDHENMFWYRQDPGLGLRLIYFSYDVKMKEKGDIPEGYSVSREKKERFSLILESASTNQTSMYLCASSLCGGEGTSGPRYEQYFGPGTRLTVT.

The rearrangement uses TRBV7-9 and TRBJ2-7; 9 bases fit TRBD2. V trimming: 4 bases; J trimming: 5 bases; junction bases outside the gene matches: 9. The V gene's germline CDR1 is SEHNR and CDR2 FQNEAQ (reference sequence). This CDR3 region has 15 residues. In nucleotides, the CDR3 is TGTGCCAGCAGCTCACACTCAGCGGGAGGAAACGAGCAGTACTTC. As protein: CASSSHSAGGNEQYF.

The chain's CDR3 is CASKPERINEQFF. Here the CDR3 DNA reads TGTGCCAGCAAGCCCGAGCGGATTAATGAGCAGTTCTTC. This sequence joins TRBV6-6 and TRBJ2-1; tentatively, D is TRBD2 (5 bases). V lost 7 bases and J 7 bases, leaving 14 bases between the germline ends. Germline lookup yields CDR1 MNHNY and CDR2 SVGAGI (reference sequence). The CDR3 runs 13 residues.

This rearrangement joins TRBV10-3 to TRBJ2-1; the D gene is possibly TRBD2 (6 bases). The CDR3 totals 13 residues. Germline CDR1 is ENHRY and CDR2 is SYGVKD. V shed 10 bases and J shed 7 bases, with 17 bases lying between them. The CDR3 nucleotides read TGTGCCACCACTAGACGGGGGAGTAATGAGCAGTTCTTC. Protein: CATTRRGSNEQFF.